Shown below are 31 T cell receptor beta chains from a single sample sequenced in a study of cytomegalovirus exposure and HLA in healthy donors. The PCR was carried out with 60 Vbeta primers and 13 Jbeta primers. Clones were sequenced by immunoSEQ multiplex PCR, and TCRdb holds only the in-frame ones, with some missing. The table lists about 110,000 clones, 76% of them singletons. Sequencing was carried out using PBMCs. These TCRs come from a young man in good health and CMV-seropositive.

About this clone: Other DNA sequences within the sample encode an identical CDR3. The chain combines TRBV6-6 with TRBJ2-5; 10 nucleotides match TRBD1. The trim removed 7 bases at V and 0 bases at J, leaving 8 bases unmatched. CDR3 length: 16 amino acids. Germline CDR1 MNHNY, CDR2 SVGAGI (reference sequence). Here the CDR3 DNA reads TGTGCCAGCATCGGACAGGGGGGCCCCTACCAAGAGACCCAGTACTTC. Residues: CASIGQGGPYQETQYF.

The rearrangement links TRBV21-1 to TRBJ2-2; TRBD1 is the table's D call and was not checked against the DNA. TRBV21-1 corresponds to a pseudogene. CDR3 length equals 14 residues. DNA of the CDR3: TGTGCCAGCAGCAATTCAGGGGGTGCCGGGGAGCTGTTTTTT. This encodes CASSNSGGAGELFF.

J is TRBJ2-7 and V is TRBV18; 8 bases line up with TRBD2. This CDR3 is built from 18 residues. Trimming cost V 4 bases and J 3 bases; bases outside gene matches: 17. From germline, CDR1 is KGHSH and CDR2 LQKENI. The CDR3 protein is CASSLRTGWTGGLYEQYF. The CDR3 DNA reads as TGTGCCAGCTCACTTCGGACCGGGTGGACGGGGGGGCTCTACGAGCAGTACTTC.

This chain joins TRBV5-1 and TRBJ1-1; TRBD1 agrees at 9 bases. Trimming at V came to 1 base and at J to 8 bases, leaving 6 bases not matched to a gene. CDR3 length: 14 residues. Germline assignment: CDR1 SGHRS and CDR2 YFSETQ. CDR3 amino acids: CASSLWYGTGEAFF. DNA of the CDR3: TGCGCCAGCAGCTTGTGGTACGGGACAGGGGAAGCTTTCTTT.

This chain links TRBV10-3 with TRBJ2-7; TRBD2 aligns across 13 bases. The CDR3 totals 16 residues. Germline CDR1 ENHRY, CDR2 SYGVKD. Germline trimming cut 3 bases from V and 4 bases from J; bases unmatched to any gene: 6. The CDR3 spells CAISDPTSGGAYEQYF. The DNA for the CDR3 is TGTGCCATCAGTGACCCCACTAGCGGGGGGGCTTACGAGCAGTACTTC.

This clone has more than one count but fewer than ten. The CDR3, as DNA: TGCAGTGCCCTAGAGGGCTACACCTTC. Amino acid sequence: CSALEGYTF. The chain is built from TRBV20-1 and TRBJ1-2; D gene unclear. CDR1 is DFQATT, CDR2 SNEGSKA, per germline (reference sequence). This CDR3 comprises 9 residues. V was clipped by 6 bases and J by 8 bases, with 7 bases between them.

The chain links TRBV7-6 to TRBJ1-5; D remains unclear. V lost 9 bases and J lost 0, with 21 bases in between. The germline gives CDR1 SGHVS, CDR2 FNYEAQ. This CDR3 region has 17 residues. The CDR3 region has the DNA TGTGCCAGGTTTACAGCTTATAACGTTTGTAGCAATCAGCCCCAGCATTTT. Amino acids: CARFTAYNVCSNQPQHF.

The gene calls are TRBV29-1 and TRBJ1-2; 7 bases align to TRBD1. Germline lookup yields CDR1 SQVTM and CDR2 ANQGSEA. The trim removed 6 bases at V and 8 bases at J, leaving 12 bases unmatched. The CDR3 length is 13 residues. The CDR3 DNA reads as TGCAGCGTCCTCTCCCCCCAGGGGGAGGGCTACACCTTC. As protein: CSVLSPQGEGYTF.

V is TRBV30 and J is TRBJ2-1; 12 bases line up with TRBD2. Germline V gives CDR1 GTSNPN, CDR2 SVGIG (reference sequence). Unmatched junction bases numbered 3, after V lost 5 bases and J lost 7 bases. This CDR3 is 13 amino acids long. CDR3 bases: TGTGCCTGGTGTCTAGCGGGGGGGAATGAGCAGTTCTTC. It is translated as CAWCLAGGNEQFF.

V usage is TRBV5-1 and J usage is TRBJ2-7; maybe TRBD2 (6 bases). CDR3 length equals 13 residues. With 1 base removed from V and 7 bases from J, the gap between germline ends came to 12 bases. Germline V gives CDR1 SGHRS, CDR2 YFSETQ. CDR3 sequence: CASSLRAAGEQYF. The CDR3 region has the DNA TGCGCCAGCAGCTTGAGGGCGGCGGGGGAGCAGTACTTC.

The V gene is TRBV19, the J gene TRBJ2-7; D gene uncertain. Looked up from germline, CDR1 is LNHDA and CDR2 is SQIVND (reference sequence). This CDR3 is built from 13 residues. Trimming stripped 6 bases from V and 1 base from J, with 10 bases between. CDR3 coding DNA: TGTGCCAGTAGCCTCCTAGAATCCTACGAGCAGTACTTC. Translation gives CASSLLESYEQYF.

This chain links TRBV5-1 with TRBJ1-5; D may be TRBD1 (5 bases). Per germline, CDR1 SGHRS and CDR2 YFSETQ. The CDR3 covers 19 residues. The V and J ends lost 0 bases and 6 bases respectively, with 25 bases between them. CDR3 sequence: CASSLAQPGGDHPPQPQHF. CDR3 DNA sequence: TGCGCCAGCAGCTTGGCCCAACCGGGAGGGGATCATCCCCCTCAGCCCCAGCATTTT. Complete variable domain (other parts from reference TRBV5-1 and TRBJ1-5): KAGVTQTPRYLIKTRGQQVTLSCSPISGHRSVSWYQQTPGQGLQFLFEYFSETQRNKGNFPGRFSGRQFSNSRSEMNVSTLELGDSALYLCASSLAQPGGDHPPQPQHFGDGTRLSIL.

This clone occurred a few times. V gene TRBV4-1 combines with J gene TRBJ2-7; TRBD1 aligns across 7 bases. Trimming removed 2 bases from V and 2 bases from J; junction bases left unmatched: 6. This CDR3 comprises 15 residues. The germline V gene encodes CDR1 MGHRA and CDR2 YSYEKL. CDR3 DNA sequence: TGCGCCAGCAGCCAAACCCGGACAGGCACCTACGAGCAGTACTTC. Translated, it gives CASSQTRTGTYEQYF.

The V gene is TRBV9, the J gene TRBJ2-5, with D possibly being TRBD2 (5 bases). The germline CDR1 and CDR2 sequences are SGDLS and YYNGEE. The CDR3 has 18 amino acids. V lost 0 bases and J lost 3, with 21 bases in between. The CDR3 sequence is CASSVGGLGVGVKETQYF. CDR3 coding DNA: TGTGCCAGCAGCGTAGGGGGTCTAGGAGTGGGAGTAAAAGAGACCCAGTACTTC.

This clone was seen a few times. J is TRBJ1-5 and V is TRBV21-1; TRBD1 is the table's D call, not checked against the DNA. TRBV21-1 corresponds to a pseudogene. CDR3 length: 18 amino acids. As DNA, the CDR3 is TGTGCCAGCAGCAAAGGACCCGGGACAGGGGCCTACAATCAGCCCCAGCATTTT. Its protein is CASSKGPGTGAYNQPQHF.

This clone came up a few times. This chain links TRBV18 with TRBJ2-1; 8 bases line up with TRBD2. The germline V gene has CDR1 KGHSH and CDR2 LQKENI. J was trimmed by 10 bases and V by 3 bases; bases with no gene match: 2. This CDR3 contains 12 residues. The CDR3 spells CASSPGGDEQFF. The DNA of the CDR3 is TGTGCCAGCTCACCCGGGGGGGACGAGCAGTTCTTC.

The CDR3 is CASGIPLAGGTGELFF. CDR3 nucleotide sequence: TGTGCTAGTGGTATCCCACTAGCGGGGGGGACCGGGGAGCTGTTTTTT. This sequence joins TRBV12-5 and TRBJ2-2; 13 bases are a match to TRBD2. The CDR3 totals 16 residues. With 5 bases clipped from V and 5 bases from J, the junction kept 5 bases outside the gene matches. Germline CDR1 and CDR2: LGHNT and FRNRAP. The full variable domain, rest sourced from reference TRBV12-5 and TRBJ2-2, is DARVTQTPRHKVTEMGQEVTMRCQPILGHNTVFWYRQTMMQGLELLAYFRNRAPLDDSGMPKDRFSAEMPDATLATLKIQPSEPRDSAVYFCASGIPLAGGTGELFFGEGSRLTVL.

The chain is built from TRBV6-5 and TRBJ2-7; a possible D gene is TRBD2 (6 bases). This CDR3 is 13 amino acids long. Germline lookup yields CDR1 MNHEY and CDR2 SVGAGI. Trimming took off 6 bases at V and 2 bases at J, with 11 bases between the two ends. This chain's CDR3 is CASSPRGAYEQYF. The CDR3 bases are TGTGCCAGCAGCCCCCGCGGGGCCTACGAGCAGTACTTC.

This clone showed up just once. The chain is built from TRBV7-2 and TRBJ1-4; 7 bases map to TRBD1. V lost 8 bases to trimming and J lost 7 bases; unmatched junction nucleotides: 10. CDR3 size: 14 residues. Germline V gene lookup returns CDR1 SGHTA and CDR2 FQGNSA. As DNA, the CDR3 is TGTGCCAGCGGGCAGGGGGGATCAGGTGAAAAACTGTTTTTT. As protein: CASGQGGSGEKLFF.

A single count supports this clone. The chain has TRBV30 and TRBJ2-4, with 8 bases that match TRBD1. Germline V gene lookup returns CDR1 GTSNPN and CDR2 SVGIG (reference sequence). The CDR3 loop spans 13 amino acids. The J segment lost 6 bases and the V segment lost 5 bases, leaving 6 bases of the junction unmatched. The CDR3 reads CAWAAGQGNIQYF. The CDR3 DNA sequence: TGTGCCTGGGCCGCCGGACAGGGAAACATTCAGTACTTC.

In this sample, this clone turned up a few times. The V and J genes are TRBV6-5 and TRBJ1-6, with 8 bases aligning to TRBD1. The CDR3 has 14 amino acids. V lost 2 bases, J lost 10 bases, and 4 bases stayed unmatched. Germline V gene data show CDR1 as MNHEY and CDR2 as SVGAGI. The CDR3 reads CASSYLTGDSPLHF. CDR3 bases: TGTGCCAGCAGTTACCTGACAGGGGACTCACCCCTCCACTTT.

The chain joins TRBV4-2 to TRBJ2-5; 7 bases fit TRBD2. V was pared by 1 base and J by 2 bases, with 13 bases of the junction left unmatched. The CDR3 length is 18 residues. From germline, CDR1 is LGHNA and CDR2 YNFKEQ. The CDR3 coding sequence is TGTGCCAGCAGCCAAGCTATCCCCCAGGAGCGGGGACAAGAGACCCAGTACTTC. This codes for CASSQAIPQERGQETQYF.

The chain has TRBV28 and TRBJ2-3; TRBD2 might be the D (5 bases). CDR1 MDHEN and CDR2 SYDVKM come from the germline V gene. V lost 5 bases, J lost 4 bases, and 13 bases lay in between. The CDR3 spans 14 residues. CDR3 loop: CASSAEGLADTQYF. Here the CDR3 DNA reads TGTGCCAGCAGTGCCGAGGGCCTGGCAGATACGCAGTATTTT.

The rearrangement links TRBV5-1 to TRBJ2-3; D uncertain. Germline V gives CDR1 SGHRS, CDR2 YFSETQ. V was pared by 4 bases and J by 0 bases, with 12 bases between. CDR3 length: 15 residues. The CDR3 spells CASSPTLPSTDTQYF. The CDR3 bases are TGCGCCAGCAGCCCAACTCTGCCTAGCACAGATACGCAGTATTTT.

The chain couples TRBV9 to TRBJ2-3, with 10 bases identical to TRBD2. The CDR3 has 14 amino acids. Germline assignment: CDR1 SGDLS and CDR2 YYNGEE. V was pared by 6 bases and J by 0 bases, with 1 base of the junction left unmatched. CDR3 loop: CASNSGGSTDTQYF. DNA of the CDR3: TGTGCCAGCAATAGCGGGGGGAGCACAGATACGCAGTATTTT. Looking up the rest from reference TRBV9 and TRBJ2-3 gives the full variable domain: DSGVTQTPKHLITATGQRVTLRCSPRSGDLSVYWYQQSLDQGLQFLIQYYNGEERAKGNILERFSAQQFPDLHSELNLSSLELGDSALYFCASNSGGSTDTQYFGPGTRLTVL.

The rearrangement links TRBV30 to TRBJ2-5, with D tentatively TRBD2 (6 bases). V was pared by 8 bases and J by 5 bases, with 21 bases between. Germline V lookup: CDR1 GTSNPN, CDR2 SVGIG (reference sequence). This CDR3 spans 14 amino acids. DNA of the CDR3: TGTGCCAGAGGCGGGGTCACCTTAGGGGAGACCCAGTACTTC. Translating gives CARGGVTLGETQYF.

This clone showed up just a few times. CDR3 amino acids: CASSTGNTGELFF. The CDR3 bases are TGTGCCAGCTCGACAGGGAACACCGGGGAGCTGTTTTTT. The chain has TRBV27 and TRBJ2-2, with TRBD1 as a possible D gene (6 bases). Germline lookup yields CDR1 MNHEY and CDR2 SMNVEV (reference sequence). V lost 8 bases, J lost 1 base, and 8 bases lay in between. The CDR3 spans 13 residues.

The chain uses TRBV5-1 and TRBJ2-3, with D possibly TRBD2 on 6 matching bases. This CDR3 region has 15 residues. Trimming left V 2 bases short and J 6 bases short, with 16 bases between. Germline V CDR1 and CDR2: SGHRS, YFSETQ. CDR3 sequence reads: CASSFGRDLLDTQYF. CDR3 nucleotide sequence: TGCGCCAGCAGCTTCGGGCGGGACCTTTTGGATACGCAGTATTTT.

CDR3 nucleotides: TGCGCCAGCAGCTTGGTGGTGGGGCGCGGTCCCCCAGATACGCAGTATTTT. Translation: CASSLVVGRGPPDTQYF. This chain links TRBV5-1 with TRBJ2-3, with D perhaps TRBD1 (5 bases). The V and J ends lost 0 bases and 4 bases respectively, with 18 bases between them. Looked up from germline, CDR1 is SGHRS and CDR2 is YFSETQ. CDR3 length: 17 residues.

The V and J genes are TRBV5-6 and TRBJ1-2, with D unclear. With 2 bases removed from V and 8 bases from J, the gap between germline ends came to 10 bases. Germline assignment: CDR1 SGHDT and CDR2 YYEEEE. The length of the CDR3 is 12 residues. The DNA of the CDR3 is TGTGCCAGCAGCTTAGTCGGAGGGGGCTACACCTTC. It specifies CASSLVGGGYTF.

The CDR3 protein is CASTPGSPPLHF. DNA for the CDR3: TGTGCCAGCACCCCAGGGTCGCCACCCCTCCACTTT. The rearrangement links TRBV6-1 to TRBJ1-6, with D maybe TRBD1 (5 bases). The germline CDR1 and CDR2 sequences are MNHNS and SASEGT. This CDR3 comprises 12 residues. V was pared by 7 bases and J by 11 bases, with 12 bases between.